Presented here are 26 T cell receptor beta chains from one specimen sequenced in a study of neurological immune-mediated disorders. TCRdb independently ran MiXCR on the 5' RACE reads; one entry per CDR3 protein. The data contain about 65,000 distinct CDR3 sequences, under 5% of them seen just once; the ten biggest clones take up 2.6%. What was sequenced was PBMCs. The receptors here all came from a man aged 50 to 60 with multiple sclerosis.

This clonotype was found many times. The chain uses TRBV5-1 and TRBJ1-4, with unresolved D. CDR1 is SGHRS, CDR2 YFSETQ, per germline. Trimming cost V 4 bases and J 2 bases, with 9 bases left between them. There are 14 residues in the CDR3. The CDR3 loop reads CASSPVSTNEKLFF. CDR3 DNA sequence: TGCGCCAGCAGCCCGGTGTCCACTAATGAAAAACTGTTTTTT.

This clonotype was seen at least ten times. The gene calls are TRBV6-5 and TRBJ2-5; the match to TRBD1 covers 8 bases. The CDR3 has 15 residues. J gave up 4 bases and V 7 bases, and 11 bases lay outside the gene matches. Germline V gives CDR1 MNHEY, CDR2 SVGAGI. DNA for the CDR3: TGTGCCAGCAAGAAAGAACAGGGGGTACTAGAGACCCAGTACTTC. Protein product: CASKKEQGVLETQYF.

This clonotype showed up many times. This chain links TRBV28 with TRBJ2-1; D is uncertain. Germline-derived CDR1 and CDR2 are MDHEN and SYDVKM. Trimming cost V 1 base and J 10 bases, with 11 bases left between them. The CDR3 totals 13 residues. The CDR3 DNA follows: TGTGCCAGCAGTTTATTCGGCAGACCAGAGCAGTTCTTC. This codes for CASSLFGRPEQFF.

This clonotype has at least ten counts. This rearrangement joins TRBV9 to TRBJ2-5, with no clear D. The germline V and J ends were trimmed by 0 bases and 5 bases, with 8 bases remaining between them. CDR1 SGDLS and CDR2 YYNGEE come from the germline V gene. The length of the CDR3 is 13 residues. The CDR3 region has the DNA TGTGCCAGCAGCGTAGACAATGCGGAGACCCAGTACTTC. It specifies CASSVDNAETQYF.

This clonotype was counted only a few times. The junction differs from germline at one of its ends, possibly a read error. V usage is TRBV5-1 and J usage is TRBJ2-4; D not certain. The CDR3 is 16 amino acids. CDR1 and CDR2 (germline): SGHRS, YFSETQ. Written as DNA, the CDR3 is TGCGCCAGCAGCTTGGTTGGGTTGAGGACCAAAAAAATTCAGTACTTC. This encodes CASSLVGLRTKKIQYF.

This clonotype was detected many times. This chain connects TRBV5-1 to TRBJ2-1; the D gene is possibly TRBD2 (6 bases). Trimming pared 3 bases from V and 4 bases from J, leaving 8 bases between. Looked up from germline, CDR1 is SGHRS and CDR2 is YFSETQ. The CDR3 loop spans 13 amino acids. The CDR3: CASSSGTYNEQFF. CDR3 in DNA: TGCGCCAGCAGCTCCGGGACTTACAATGAGCAGTTCTTC. Together with reference TRBV5-1 and TRBJ2-1, the CDR3 gives the full variable domain: KAGVTQTPRYLIKTRGQQVTLSCSPISGHRSVSWYQQTPGQGLQFLFEYFSETQRNKGNFPGRFSGRQFSNSRSEMNVSTLELGDSALYLCASSSGTYNEQFFGPGTRLTVL.

This clonotype was seen at least ten times. This chain connects TRBV20-1 to TRBJ2-4; 8 nucleotides align to TRBD2. CDR1 is DFQATT and CDR2 is SNEGSKA in the germline V gene (reference sequence). The CDR3 contains 14 residues. J gave up 3 bases and V 6 bases, and 7 bases lay outside the gene matches. The chain's CDR3 is CSAPGRVGKNIQYF. CDR3 coding DNA: TGCAGTGCCCCCGGGAGGGTGGGCAAAAACATTCAGTACTTC.

This clonotype was detected ten times or more. The chain uses TRBV20-1 and TRBJ2-3; 7 bases match TRBD1. Germline CDR1 and CDR2: DFQATT and SNEGSKA (reference sequence). This CDR3 region has 13 residues. The V segment lost 5 bases and the J segment 1 base; nucleotides outside the gene matches: 3. The CDR3, as DNA: TGCAGTGCTCTAGACAGGGGCACAGATACGCAGTATTTT. Its protein is CSALDRGTDTQYF.

This clonotype has a count of ten or more. The CDR3 is CASSETGDGYTF. For the CDR3, the DNA is TGTGCCAGCAGCGAAACAGGGGATGGCTACACCTTC. This sequence joins TRBV3-1 and TRBJ1-2; TRBD1 aligns across 7 bases. V dropped 5 bases and J dropped 6; count of bases not matched to a gene: 3. The CDR3 covers 12 residues. CDR1 and CDR2 from the germline V gene are LGHDT and YNNKEL (reference sequence).

This clonotype was seen repeatedly, ten times or more. The rearrangement uses TRBV4-3 and TRBJ1-1; D ambiguous. This CDR3 is built from 14 residues. In germline, CDR1 is LGHNA, CDR2 YSLEER. V shed 0 bases and J shed 5 bases, with 10 bases lying between them. CDR3 nucleotides: TGCGCCAGCAGCCAAGATAATTGGGGAACTGAAGCTTTCTTT. This gives the protein CASSQDNWGTEAFF.

This clonotype was recorded at least ten times. The CDR3 loop is CASSWTSTNEKLFF. The CDR3 DNA follows: TGCGCCAGCAGTTGGACATCAACTAATGAAAAACTGTTTTTT. The gene calls are TRBV5-1 and TRBJ1-4; D perhaps matches TRBD1 (5 bases). V was pared by 5 bases and J by 0 bases, with 8 bases between. Germline CDR1 is SGHRS and CDR2 is YFSETQ. This CDR3 region has 14 residues.

This clonotype was recorded a few times. The chain combines TRBV18 with TRBJ1-1, with 7 bases lining up with TRBD1. This CDR3 has 14 amino acids. J gave up 1 base and V 4 bases, and 3 bases lay outside the gene matches. CDR1 is KGHSH and CDR2 is LQKENI in the germline V gene. The CDR3 loop reads CASSLGQENTEAFF. The CDR3 DNA follows: TGTGCCAGCTCACTCGGACAGGAGAACACTGAAGCTTTCTTT.

At least ten counts were recorded for this clonotype. This chain uses TRBV12-3 or TRBV12-4 with TRBJ2-7; maybe TRBD2 (6 bases). This CDR3 region has 14 residues. The V gene lost 7 bases and the J gene lost 2 bases, with 15 bases spanning the gap. DNA for the CDR3: TGTGCCAGCACCCCCGCAGGGAGGCCCTACGAGCAGTACTTC. Residues: CASTPAGRPYEQYF.

This clonotype was counted ten times or more. The rearrangement uses TRBV6-1 and TRBJ2-5, with D perhaps matching TRBD2 (6 bases). Germline V lookup: CDR1 MNHNS, CDR2 SASEGT. The length of the CDR3 is 16 residues. Trimming removed 6 bases from V and 4 bases from J, with 21 bases in between. The CDR3 nucleotides read TGTGCCAGCAGCGAGTGGGGACTCAACGGGGGAGAGACCCAGTACTTC. This sequence encodes CASSEWGLNGGETQYF.

In this sample, this clonotype turned up a few times. The chain uses TRBV5-6 and TRBJ2-1; 10 bases fit TRBD2. CDR3 length equals 18 residues. Germline V CDR1 and CDR2: SGHDT, YYEEEE. V trimming: 2 bases; J trimming: 0 bases; junction bases outside the gene matches: 8. CDR3 amino acids: CASSFSSGGPSSYNEQFF. DNA of the CDR3: TGTGCCAGCAGCTTCTCTAGCGGGGGCCCGAGCTCCTACAATGAGCAGTTCTTC.

This clonotype was seen at least ten times. The chain carries TRBV18 and TRBJ1-1; 8 nucleotides align to TRBD1. V shed 2 bases, J shed 7 bases, and the junction held 3 bases outside the gene matches. This CDR3 comprises 13 residues. Germline lookup yields CDR1 KGHSH and CDR2 LQKENI. The CDR3 sequence: CASSPGTGDEAFF. The CDR3 DNA reads TGTGCCAGCTCACCAGGGACAGGAGATGAAGCTTTCTTT.

There are many counts of this clonotype. The chain couples TRBV5-1 to TRBJ1-1, with D possibly TRBD1 on 5 matching bases. In germline, CDR1 is SGHRS, CDR2 YFSETQ. The CDR3 contains 16 residues. With 0 bases removed from V and 12 bases from J, the gap between germline ends came to 24 bases. The CDR3 loop reads CASSLDSAGAQAGTFF. CDR3 in DNA: TGCGCCAGCAGCTTGGATAGTGCCGGGGCGCAGGCCGGAACTTTCTTT.

The sample holds many counts of this clonotype. The V gene is TRBV11-2, the J gene TRBJ2-3, with D perhaps matching TRBD1 (6 bases). The V end lost 0 bases, the J end lost 1 base, and 11 bases lay between the germline ends. This CDR3 is built from 16 residues. CDR1 is SGHAT and CDR2 is FQNNGV in the germline V gene. The CDR3 loop reads CASSLDGRTGTDTQYF. CDR3 coding DNA: TGTGCCAGCAGCTTAGATGGTCGGACAGGCACAGATACGCAGTATTTT.

V and J are TRBV7-6 and TRBJ2-5; no definite D call. The V and J ends lost 2 bases and 4 bases respectively, with 26 bases between them. This CDR3 is built from 19 residues. CDR1 is SGHVS and CDR2 is FNYEAQ in the germline V gene. The CDR3 sequence is CASSLRANPQLGERETQYF. CDR3 nucleotide sequence: TGTGCCAGCAGCTTACGAGCTAATCCTCAGTTGGGTGAAAGAGAGACCCAGTACTTC.

In its sample, this clonotype was seen many times. The V gene is TRBV6-5, the J gene TRBJ1-3; 7 nucleotides agree with TRBD1. The CDR3 totals 16 residues. The J segment lost 0 bases and the V segment lost 6 bases, leaving 8 bases of the junction unmatched. Germline CDR1 reads MNHEY; CDR2 reads SVGAGI. In DNA, the CDR3 is TGTGCCAGCAGAACGACAGGGTTTAGCTCTGGAAACACCATATATTTT. The encoded protein is CASRTTGFSSGNTIYF.

This clonotype was seen ten or more times. In DNA, the CDR3 is TGTGCCAGCAGCTTCTCCGGGACTAGCCGCCGGACAGATACGCAGTATTTT. Protein sequence: CASSFSGTSRRTDTQYF. The chain carries TRBV7-2 and TRBJ2-3, with TRBD2 matching over 9 bases. The CDR3 has 17 residues. V was pared by 3 bases and J by 3 bases, with 10 bases of the junction left unmatched. Looked up from germline, CDR1 is SGHTA and CDR2 is FQGNSA.

This clonotype has a count of ten or more. The chain joins TRBV12-3 or TRBV12-4 to TRBJ2-1; D gene ambiguous. The CDR3 loop spans 14 amino acids. Trimming cost V 1 base and J 5 bases, with 9 bases left between them. DNA for the CDR3: TGTGCCAGCAGTTTAGGAATAGCAAACAATGAGCAGTTCTTC. This gives the protein CASSLGIANNEQFF.

This sequence joins TRBV6-2 or TRBV6-3 and TRBJ1-5; D uncertain. CDR1 is MNHEY and CDR2 is SVGEGT in the germline V gene. The CDR3 loop spans 10 amino acids. Trimming shortened V by 8 bases and J by 13 bases, and 12 bases separated the two germline ends. The CDR3 nucleotides read TGTGCCAGCCGAGGGATAGCACAGCATTTT. It is translated as CASRGIAQHF.

This clonotype was detected ten times or more. The rearrangement links TRBV20-1 to TRBJ2-7; maybe TRBD1 (6 bases). V lost 1 base, J lost 6 bases, and 16 bases lay in between. The CDR3 is 14 amino acids. Germline V gene sequence: CDR1 DFQATT, CDR2 SNEGSKA (reference sequence). The chain's CDR3 is CSARGITGFGEQYV. DNA of the CDR3: TGCAGTGCTAGAGGGATAACAGGGTTTGGCGAGCAGTACGTC.

This clonotype was recorded many times. This chain links TRBV11-2 with TRBJ2-7, with D tentatively TRBD1 (6 bases). The CDR3 consists of 14 residues. Trimming left V 4 bases short and J 2 bases short, with 12 bases between. The V gene's germline CDR1 is SGHAT and CDR2 FQNNGV. For the CDR3, the DNA is TGTGCCAGCAGCTCACCAGGGGCGGCCTACGAGCAGTACTTC. Translation gives CASSSPGAAYEQYF.

This clonotype was counted a few times. The rearrangement joins TRBV5-1 to TRBJ2-3, with D perhaps given as TRBD1 or TRBD2 (6 bases each). This CDR3 has 15 amino acids. V lost 4 bases, J lost 5 bases, and 17 bases lay in between. Germline CDR1 is SGHRS and CDR2 is YFSETQ. The CDR3 nucleotides read TGCGCCAGCAGCCGTCACCAGGGGCGGGGAGATACGCAGTATTTT. This translates into CASSRHQGRGDTQYF.